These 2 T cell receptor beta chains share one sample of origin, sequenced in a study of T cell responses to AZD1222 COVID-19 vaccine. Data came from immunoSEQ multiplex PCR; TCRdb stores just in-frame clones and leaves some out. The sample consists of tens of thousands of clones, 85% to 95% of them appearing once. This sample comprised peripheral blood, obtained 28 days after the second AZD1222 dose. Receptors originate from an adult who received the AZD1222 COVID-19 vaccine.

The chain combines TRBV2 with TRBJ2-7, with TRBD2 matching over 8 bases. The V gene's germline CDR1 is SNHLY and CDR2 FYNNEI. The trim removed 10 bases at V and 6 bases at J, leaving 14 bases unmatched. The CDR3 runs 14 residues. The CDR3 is CATGQAGGKGEQYF. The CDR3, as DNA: TGTGCCACCGGCCAGGCGGGAGGAAAGGGCGAGCAGTACTTC.

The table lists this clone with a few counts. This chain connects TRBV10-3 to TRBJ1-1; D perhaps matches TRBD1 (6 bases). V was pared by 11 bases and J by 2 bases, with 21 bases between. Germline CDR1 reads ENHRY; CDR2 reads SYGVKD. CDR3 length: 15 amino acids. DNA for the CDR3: TGTGCCTCAAAACTATCAGGGGAGTCAAACACTGAAGCTTTCTTT. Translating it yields CASKLSGESNTEAFF.